Each of the 26 T cell receptor beta chains below was sequenced from the same sample in a study of T cell repertoires in cytomegalovirus infection (dated by TCRdb to about 2019). These reads were obtained on an Illumina HiSeq 1500. The public reads were reprocessed in TCRdb via fastp at Q25 and MiXCR, keeping in-frame beta chains. Rows matching on CDR3 protein sequence are summarized as one entry with the most common DNA and genes. Within this sample are some 220,000 distinct CDR3 sequences, with 6.5% of them counted one time only. Under 7% of the sample rests with the top ten. The material sequenced was PBMCs. All receptors derive from a human donor in good health (CMV status not recorded). Some clones in this sample may be carry-over from other donors' samples.

To note about this clonotype: A much larger clone is a single base away; this may be a read error. Given the absence of the conserved phenylalanine or tryptophan at the CDR3 end, a read error is likely. The rearrangement links TRBV29-1 to TRBJ1-2; possibly TRBD1 for D (6 bases). This CDR3 spans 15 amino acids. Trimming took 6 bases from V and 4 from J, leaving 21 bases between them. The germline gives CDR1 SQVTM, CDR2 ANQGSEA. CDR3 coding DNA: TGCAGCGTCAGCCGGAGGGGGGAACAGACCTATGGCTACACCTTG. Translated, it gives CSVSRRGEQTYGYTL.

This clonotype was observed at least ten times. The V gene is TRBV7-2, the J gene TRBJ2-7; D remains unclear. V was cut by 7 bases and J by 4 bases, with 11 bases left in between. CDR1 and CDR2 from the germline V gene are SGHTA and FQGNSA. The CDR3 length is 12 residues. The CDR3 loop is CASKVFPYEQYF. DNA of the CDR3: TGTGCCAGCAAGGTCTTCCCTTACGAGCAGTACTTC. Together with reference TRBV7-2 and TRBJ2-7, the CDR3 gives the full variable domain: GAGVSQSPSNKVTEKGKDVELRCDPISGHTALYWYRQSLGQGLEFLIYFQGNSAPDKSGLPSDRFSAERTGGSVSTLTIQRTQQEDSAVYLCASKVFPYEQYFGPGTRLTVT.

This clonotype has a count of ten or more. The chain employs TRBV7-2 and TRBJ2-1, with D possibly being TRBD2 (6 bases). CDR1 is SGHTA and CDR2 is FQGNSA in the germline V gene. The V gene lost 2 bases and the J gene lost 7 bases, with 15 bases spanning the gap. The CDR3 is 15 residues long. The CDR3 DNA reads TGTGCCAGCAGCTTACAGGCCACGGGGAGGAATGAGCAGTTCTTC. It yields the protein CASSLQATGRNEQFF.

This clonotype was recorded at least ten times. The chain recombines TRBV28 with TRBJ1-2; D is unclear. Germline-derived CDR1 and CDR2 are MDHEN and SYDVKM. Trimming pared 4 bases from V and 4 bases from J, leaving 19 bases between. This CDR3 is 16 amino acids long. The CDR3 reads CASSSPSAGESYGYTF. The CDR3 coding sequence is TGTGCCAGCAGTTCCCCTTCGGCAGGTGAAAGCTATGGCTACACCTTC.

V and J are TRBV28 and TRBJ1-2; no clear D. V dropped 4 bases and J dropped 3 bases, with 15 bases sitting between them. CDR3 size: 15 residues. Germline lookup yields CDR1 MDHEN and CDR2 SYDVKM. CDR3 sequence reads: CASSSGRRVYYGYTF. Here the CDR3 DNA reads TGTGCCAGCAGTTCCGGACGGAGGGTATACTATGGCTACACCTTC.

This clonotype was recorded at least ten times. The CDR3 spells CASTKQAAGELFF. The CDR3 DNA reads as TGTGCCAGCACCAAACAGGCCGCCGGGGAGCTGTTTTTT. The chain employs TRBV7-6 and TRBJ2-2; maybe TRBD1 (5 bases). The V end lost 7 bases, the J end lost 6 bases, and 12 bases lay between the germline ends. The CDR3 contains 13 residues. Germline CDR1 SGHVS, CDR2 FNYEAQ.

Ten or more counts support this clonotype. The V call is TRBV6-2 or TRBV6-3, the J call TRBJ2-5; D call uncertain. Germline V gene lookup returns CDR1 MNHEY and CDR2 SVGEGT. With 6 bases removed from V and 2 bases from J, the gap between germline ends came to 4 bases. CDR3 size: 11 residues. CDR3: CASSKQETQYF. DNA of the CDR3: TGTGCCAGCAGCAAACAAGAGACCCAGTACTTC.

The chain combines TRBV5-1 with TRBJ1-1, with 9 bases that match TRBD1. The germline V gene encodes CDR1 SGHRS and CDR2 YFSETQ. The V segment lost 0 bases and the J segment 0 bases; nucleotides outside the gene matches: 9. The CDR3 consists of 18 residues. In DNA, the CDR3 is TGCGCCAGCAGCTTGGAGAACAGGGGGCGTGTGATGAACACTGAAGCTTTCTTT. It encodes CASSLENRGRVMNTEAFF.

This clonotype was picked up many times. Here the CDR3 reads CSALTGRRNEQYF. The CDR3 DNA sequence: TGCAGCGCCCTGACAGGACGAAGGAACGAGCAGTACTTC. The chain is built from TRBV29-1 and TRBJ2-7, with D possibly TRBD1 on 6 matching bases. V dropped 7 bases and J dropped 5 bases, with 18 bases sitting between them. The germline V gene has CDR1 SQVTM and CDR2 ANQGSEA. The CDR3 runs 13 residues.

This clonotype came up many times. This chain connects TRBV10-3 to TRBJ2-1; a possible D gene is TRBD1 (6 bases). Germline V gene lookup returns CDR1 ENHRY and CDR2 SYGVKD. The CDR3 runs 13 residues. Trimming pared 3 bases from V and 12 bases from J, leaving 15 bases between. The CDR3 protein is CAISEVGAGGQFF. The DNA for the CDR3 is TGTGCCATCAGTGAAGTGGGGGCAGGTGGGCAGTTCTTC.

This clonotype was counted at least ten times. This chain joins TRBV28 and TRBJ2-7; 8 bases are a match to TRBD1. V was pared by 5 bases and J by 3 bases, with 12 bases of the junction left unmatched. Germline CDR1 and CDR2: MDHEN and SYDVKM. The CDR3 runs to 16 residues. The CDR3 loop is CASSGTGTGNFYEQYF. Written as DNA, the CDR3 is TGTGCCAGCAGTGGGACCGGGACAGGAAACTTCTACGAGCAGTACTTC.

The table lists this clonotype with a few counts. The DNA is left out, because the CDR3 cannot be placed on it with certainty; the CDR3 is given as TCRdb lists it. The chain is built from TRBV7-2 and TRBJ1-2; the D call in the table, TRBD1, was not verified against the DNA. Germline lookup yields CDR1 SGHTA and CDR2 FQGNSA. The CDR3 numbers 15 amino acids, ends counted. The CDR3: CASSLVGSGAGASTF.

The chain has TRBV28 and TRBJ1-2; the D gene is possibly TRBD1 (5 bases). Germline CDR1 MDHEN, CDR2 SYDVKM. The CDR3 is 17 amino acids. The germline V and J ends were trimmed by 3 bases and 4 bases, with 21 bases remaining between them. DNA for the CDR3: TGTGCCAGCAGTTTCCCTACATTACCGGGACTCTCCTATGGCTACACCTTC. Amino acids: CASSFPTLPGLSYGYTF.

This clonotype was detected ten times or more. This sequence joins TRBV7-2 and TRBJ1-2; 10 bases line up with TRBD1. CDR1 SGHTA and CDR2 FQGNSA come from the germline V gene. This CDR3 comprises 15 residues. The trim removed 7 bases at V and 2 bases at J, leaving 7 bases unmatched. The CDR3 DNA reads TGTGCCAGCACCGGGGACAGGGGAAGAAACTATGGCTACACCTTC. Translating gives CASTGDRGRNYGYTF.

This clonotype showed up many times. The chain recombines TRBV5-4 with TRBJ2-1, with D tentatively TRBD2 (5 bases). The CDR3 has 17 amino acids. CDR1 and CDR2 (germline): SGHNT, YYREEE (reference sequence). V shed 3 bases and J shed 1 base, with 17 bases lying between them. Here the CDR3 DNA reads TGTGCCAGCAGCTCCCCCCTCCTCGGGGTTTCCTACAATGAGCAGTTCTTC. Its protein is CASSSPLLGVSYNEQFF.

This clonotype came up many times. The CDR3 loop is CSAREVGRLNTEAFF. The CDR3 bases are TGCAGTGCTAGAGAAGTGGGCAGGTTGAACACTGAAGCTTTCTTT. The V gene is TRBV20-1, the J gene TRBJ1-1; no definite D call. This CDR3 contains 15 residues. Deletions cut 0 bases from V and 0 bases from J, with 11 bases between. Germline CDR1 is DFQATT and CDR2 is SNEGSKA (reference sequence).

The J gene is TRBJ2-7, the V gene TRBV6-5, with 7 bases aligning to TRBD1. Per germline, CDR1 MNHEY and CDR2 SVGAGI. This CDR3 region has 15 residues. V shed 5 bases and J 5 bases; nucleotides not matched to a gene: 12. The CDR3 sequence is CASSRDSIRGNEQYF. CDR3 in DNA: TGTGCCAGCAGTCGGGACAGTATCAGGGGAAACGAGCAGTACTTC.

This clonotype has at least ten counts. The rearrangement links TRBV20-1 to TRBJ2-1; 7 bases line up with TRBD1. In germline, CDR1 is DFQATT, CDR2 SNEGSKA (reference sequence). The CDR3 runs 16 residues. With 0 bases clipped from V and 8 bases from J, the junction kept 13 bases outside the gene matches. The CDR3 DNA reads as TGCAGTGCTAGAGATACGAAGAGGGGGCAGGGGTATGAGCAGTTCTTC. It yields the protein CSARDTKRGQGYEQFF.

This clonotype was detected ten times or more. CDR3 amino acids: CASSWTGGKNEQFF. Written as DNA, the CDR3 is TGTGCCAGTAGTTGGACAGGGGGCAAGAATGAGCAGTTCTTC. This chain joins TRBV19 and TRBJ2-1; 11 positions match TRBD1. This CDR3 has 14 amino acids. Losses at the gene ends were 5 bases for V and 7 bases for J; bases not matched to a gene: 4. Germline CDR1 LNHDA, CDR2 SQIVND (reference sequence).

In DNA, the CDR3 is TGTGCCAGCAGTTTATCGGAACTAGCGGGGGGGCGCGGCACAGATACGCAGTATTTT. Its translation is CASSLSELAGGRGTDTQYF. The chain carries TRBV28 and TRBJ2-3; 13 bases line up with TRBD2. Trimming cost V 1 base and J 1 base; bases outside gene matches: 8. The CDR3 runs 19 residues. Germline CDR1 and CDR2: MDHEN and SYDVKM.

This clonotype was counted at least ten times. V is TRBV7-2 and J is TRBJ2-7, with a possible D match to TRBD1 (5 bases). V was pared by 5 bases and J by 3 bases, with 5 bases between. The CDR3 contains 11 residues. Germline V gives CDR1 SGHTA, CDR2 FQGNSA. CDR3 nucleotide sequence: TGTGCCAGCAGCAGGGGCTACGAGCAGTACTTC. It specifies CASSRGYEQYF.

This clonotype was detected ten times or more. The chain couples TRBV29-1 to TRBJ1-1; tentatively, D is TRBD1 (5 bases). CDR3 length: 14 amino acids. Germline V gene data show CDR1 as SQVTM and CDR2 as ANQGSEA. Trimming removed 6 bases at V and 3 bases at J, with 17 bases between. This chain's CDR3 is CSVVLVDTYTEAFF. The CDR3 region has the DNA TGCAGCGTGGTACTCGTGGACACCTACACTGAAGCTTTCTTT.

This clonotype has ten or more counts. The chain has TRBV4-3 and TRBJ1-1; 7 bases align to TRBD1. V was clipped by 4 bases and J by 5 bases; unmatched bases: 10. Germline CDR1 and CDR2: LGHNA and YSLEER. This CDR3 is built from 15 residues. The CDR3 here is CASSPRGGDKTEAFF. For the CDR3, the DNA is TGCGCCAGCAGCCCCAGGGGGGGGGATAAGACTGAAGCTTTCTTT.

This clonotype has ten or more counts. This rearrangement joins TRBV7-9 to TRBJ1-2; D is uncertain. The V gene lost 5 bases and the J gene lost 0 bases, with 13 bases spanning the gap. The CDR3 contains 15 residues. Germline V gene data show CDR1 as SEHNR and CDR2 as FQNEAQ (reference sequence). CDR3 amino acids: CASSISRVSNYGYTF. CDR3 sequence (DNA): TGTGCCAGCAGCATCTCGAGGGTTTCTAACTATGGCTACACCTTC.

The sample holds many counts of this clonotype. The genes are TRBV6-5 and TRBJ1-6; unclear D gene. Trimming removed 3 bases at V and 14 bases at J, with 17 bases between. This CDR3 has 14 amino acids. CDR1 and CDR2 from the germline V gene are MNHEY and SVGAGI. The CDR3 region has the DNA TGTGCCAGCAGTTATGGCACCCGGGAGAAGGCCCTCCACTTT. Its protein product is CASSYGTREKALHF.

This clonotype was observed at least ten times. The chain links TRBV29-1 to TRBJ2-5, with 8 bases identical to TRBD2. V lost 8 bases and J lost 2; bases outside the gene matches: 4. The germline V gene has CDR1 SQVTM and CDR2 ANQGSEA. This CDR3 contains 12 residues. CDR3 loop: CSTGLAQETQYF. CDR3 nucleotide sequence: TGCAGCACCGGACTAGCACAAGAGACCCAGTACTTC.